Below, 3 T cell receptor beta chains from the same sample are listed, as sequenced in a study of OX40 agonist ivuxolimab in advanced cancers. Method: immunoSEQ multiplex PCR; TCRdb's copy keeps in-frame clones and lacks some. The repertoire holds about 78,000 clones, with 87% as singletons. Here the sequenced sample was CD4+ or CD8+ T cells sorted from blood, taken in a trial of the OX40 agonist ivuxolimab. The receptors originated from an adult with an advanced solid tumor such as melanoma, head and neck, liver or kidney cancer.

This chain connects TRBV5-1 to TRBJ2-2; 8 positions match TRBD2. The CDR3 runs to 15 residues. Per germline, CDR1 SGHRS and CDR2 YFSETQ. The V and J ends lost 4 bases and 5 bases, in that order; junction bases with no gene match: 7. DNA of the CDR3: TGCGCCAGCAGCCCGGGAGGGGGAGATACCGGGGAGCTGTTTTTT. Protein product: CASSPGGGDTGELFF.

This chain connects TRBV4-1 to TRBJ2-7, with 12 bases identical to TRBD2. The CDR3 loop spans 16 amino acids. The germline V gene encodes CDR1 MGHRA and CDR2 YSYEKL. With V trimmed by 4 bases and J by 0 bases, 4 bases remained unmatched. DNA for the CDR3: TGCGCCAGCAGCCCCTCTAGCGGGAGGGCCTCCTACGAGCAGTACTTC. Protein product: CASSPSSGRASYEQYF.

This clone was detected only once. V is TRBV11-2 and J is TRBJ2-7; TRBD2 matches 13 bases. The J segment lost 4 bases and the V segment lost 2 bases, leaving 2 bases of the junction unmatched. CDR1 is SGHAT and CDR2 is FQNNGV in the germline V gene. This CDR3 has 15 amino acids. CDR3 DNA sequence: TGTGCCAGCAGCTTATGGACTAGCGGGAGTTACGAGCAGTACTTC. It yields the protein CASSLWTSGSYEQYF. The entire variable domain, with the rest obtained from reference TRBV11-2 and TRBJ2-7, is as follows: EAGVAQSPRYKIIEKRQSVAFWCNPISGHATLYWYQQILGQGPKLLIQFQNNGVVDDSQLPKDRFSAERLKGVDSTLKIQPAKLEDSAVYLCASSLWTSGSYEQYFGPGTRLTVT.